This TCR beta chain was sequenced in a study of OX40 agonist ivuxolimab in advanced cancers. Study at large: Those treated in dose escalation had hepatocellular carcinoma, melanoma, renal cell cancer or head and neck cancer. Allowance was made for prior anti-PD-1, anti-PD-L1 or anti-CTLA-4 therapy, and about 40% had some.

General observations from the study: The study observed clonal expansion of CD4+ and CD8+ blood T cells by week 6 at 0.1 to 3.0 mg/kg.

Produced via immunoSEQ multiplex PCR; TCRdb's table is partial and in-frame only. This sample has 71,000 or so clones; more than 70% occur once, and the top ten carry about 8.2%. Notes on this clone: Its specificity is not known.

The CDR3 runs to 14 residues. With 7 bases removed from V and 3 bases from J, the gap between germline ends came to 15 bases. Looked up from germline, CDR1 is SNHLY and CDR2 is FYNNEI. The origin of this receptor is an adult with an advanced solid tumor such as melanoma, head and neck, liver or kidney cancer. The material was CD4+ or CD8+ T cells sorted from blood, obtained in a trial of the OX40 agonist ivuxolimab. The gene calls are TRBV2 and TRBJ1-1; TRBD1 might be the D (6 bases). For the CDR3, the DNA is TGTGCCAGCAACACAGGGAATTGGGACACTGAAGCTTTCTTT. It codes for CASNTGNWDTEAFF.